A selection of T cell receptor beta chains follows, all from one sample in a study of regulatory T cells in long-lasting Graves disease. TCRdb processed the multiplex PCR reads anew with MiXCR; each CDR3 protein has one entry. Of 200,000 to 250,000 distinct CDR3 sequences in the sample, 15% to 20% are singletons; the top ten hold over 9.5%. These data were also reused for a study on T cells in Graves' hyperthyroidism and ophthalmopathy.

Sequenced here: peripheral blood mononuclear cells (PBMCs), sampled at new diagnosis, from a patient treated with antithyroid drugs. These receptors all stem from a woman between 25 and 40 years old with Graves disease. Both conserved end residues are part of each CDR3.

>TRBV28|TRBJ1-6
CASSLDRGSPLHF
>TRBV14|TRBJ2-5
CASSQDSGPRETQYF
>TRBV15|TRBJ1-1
CATSRGADTEAFF
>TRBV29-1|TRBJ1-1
CSVAIRTGYNTEAFF
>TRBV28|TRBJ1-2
CASSLFYGYTF
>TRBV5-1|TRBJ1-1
CASSLPTGRANTEAFF
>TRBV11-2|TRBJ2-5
CASSLDGGQQETQYF
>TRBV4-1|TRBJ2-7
CASSQPGTGEYYEQYF
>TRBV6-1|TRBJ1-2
CASTQGRDSYGYTF
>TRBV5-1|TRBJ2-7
CASSLSTGPKEQYF
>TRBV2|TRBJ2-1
CASGGGWPSYNEQFF
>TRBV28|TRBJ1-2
CASSYQTGRRYGYTF
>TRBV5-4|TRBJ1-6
CASSPGAGTNSPLHF
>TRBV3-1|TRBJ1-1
CASSQLWGNTEAFF
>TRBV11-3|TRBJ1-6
CASSSRTNSPLHF
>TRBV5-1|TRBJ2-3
CASSLASGGITDTQYF
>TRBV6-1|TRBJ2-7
CASSEGTGGRYEQYF
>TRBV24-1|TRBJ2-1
CATSATGTGRNEQFF
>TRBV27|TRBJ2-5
CASSSPGTGEETQYF
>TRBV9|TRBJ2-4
CASSPGTSGGLALAKNIQYF
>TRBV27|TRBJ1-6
CASSPKVGSSYNSPLHF
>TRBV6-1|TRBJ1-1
CASSRLSTEAFF